The next 32 T cell receptor beta chains were all read from a single sample in a study of cytomegalovirus exposure and HLA in healthy donors. The PCR employed 60 Vbeta primers together with 13 Jbeta primers. Assay used: immunoSEQ multiplex PCR; TCRdb lists only in-frame clones, some missing. The sample has 70,000 to 90,000 clones; the top ten hold 3.5% to 4%. Source material: PBMCs. These receptors originate from a man between 18 and 29 years old in good health and CMV-seropositive.

The chain uses TRBV11-2 and TRBJ1-3; D is uncertain. The germline V gene has CDR1 SGHAT and CDR2 FQNNGV. The CDR3 is made up of 14 amino acids. Trimming shortened V by 5 bases and J by 1 base, and 9 bases separated the two germline ends. Here the CDR3 DNA reads TGTGCCAGCAGCCCCCGTAATTCTGGAAACACCATATATTTT. It specifies CASSPRNSGNTIYF.

The chain is built from TRBV6-1 and TRBJ2-5; TRBD1 aligns across 11 bases. The CDR3 runs 14 residues. Unmatched junction bases numbered 4, after V lost 6 bases and J lost 4 bases. Germline V CDR1 and CDR2: MNHNS, SASEGT. CDR3 sequence reads: CASRRGQGAETQYF. The CDR3 DNA is TGTGCCAGCAGGAGAGGACAGGGGGCAGAGACCCAGTACTTC.

V is TRBV9 and J is TRBJ2-1, with D perhaps matching TRBD1 (5 bases). The germline V gene encodes CDR1 SGDLS and CDR2 YYNGEE. Trimming left V 5 bases short and J 3 bases short, with 6 bases between. The CDR3 is 12 amino acids. CDR3 sequence: CASSDSYNEQFF. CDR3 coding DNA: TGTGCCAGCAGTGACAGCTACAATGAGCAGTTCTTC.

This chain uses TRBV7-8 with TRBJ2-7; TRBD1 agrees at 9 bases. This CDR3 has 14 amino acids. The trim removed 2 bases at V and 2 bases at J, leaving 1 base unmatched. Germline V gene lookup returns CDR1 SGHVS and CDR2 FQNEAQ. In DNA form, the CDR3 reads TGTGCCAGCAGCTTACGGGACAGGGCCTACGAGCAGTACTTC. It translates to CASSLRDRAYEQYF.

The J gene is TRBJ2-1, the V gene TRBV2, with 7 nucleotides matching TRBD2. This CDR3 is built from 14 residues. Trimming at V came to 6 bases and at J to 8 bases, leaving 10 bases not matched to a gene. From germline, CDR1 is SNHLY and CDR2 FYNNEI. The CDR3 DNA reads TGTGCCAGCAGAGGAGGACTAGGCGTCGATGAGCAGTTCTTC. It encodes CASRGGLGVDEQFF.

J is TRBJ2-5 and V is TRBV20-1; D is unclear. TRBJ2-7 explains the end of the DNA better; the J call may be wrong. The CDR3 spans 11 residues. Germline CDR1 is DFQATT and CDR2 is SNEGSKA (reference sequence). CDR3 sequence reads: CSARDLNEQYF. CDR3 in DNA: TGCAGTGCTAGAGATTTAAACGAGCAGTACTTC.

The CDR3 is CASRPGGGGLSYEQYF. The CDR3 nucleotides read TGTGCCAGCAGACCAGGGGGCGGGGGCCTCTCCTACGAGCAGTACTTC. V usage is TRBV2 and J usage is TRBJ2-7, with D perhaps matching TRBD1 (8 bases). Trimming took off 6 bases at V and 0 bases at J, with 18 bases between the two ends. Germline assignment: CDR1 SNHLY and CDR2 FYNNEI. There are 16 residues in the CDR3.

V is TRBV10-3 and J is TRBJ1-1, with D tentatively TRBD1 (6 bases). The CDR3 runs to 13 residues. The V end lost 10 bases, the J end lost 4 bases, and 16 bases lay between the germline ends. Germline V CDR1 and CDR2: ENHRY, SYGVKD. The CDR3 region has the DNA TGTGCCACCAGGACAGATACGATCACTGAAGCTTTCTTT. Its translation: CATRTDTITEAFF.

V is TRBV7-9 and J is TRBJ1-2; D call uncertain. Per germline, CDR1 SEHNR and CDR2 FQNEAQ (reference sequence). This CDR3 contains 14 residues. V shed 9 bases and J shed 3 bases, with 17 bases lying between them. The CDR3 nucleotides read TGTGCCAGTCGAGCGGAAGGGTGGGACTATGGCTACACCTTC. Translated, it gives CASRAEGWDYGYTF. Full variable domain (missing parts from reference TRBV7-9 and TRBJ1-2): DTGVSQNPRHKITKRGQNVTFRCDPISEHNRLYWYRQTLGQGPEFLTYFQNEAQLEKSRLLSDRFSAERPKGSFSTLEIQRTEQGDSAMYLCASRAEGWDYGYTFGSGTRLTVV.

The chain recombines TRBV7-9 with TRBJ1-5, with 9 nucleotides matching TRBD1. Germline loops: CDR1 SEHNR, CDR2 FQNEAQ (reference sequence). The trim removed 5 bases at V and 2 bases at J, leaving 7 bases unmatched. The CDR3 sequence is 16 residues long. The CDR3 nucleotides read TGTGCCAGCAGCCGGGACAGGGATGTGGGCAATCAGCCCCAGCATTTT. As protein: CASSRDRDVGNQPQHF.

This chain links TRBV7-9 with TRBJ2-3, with 11 bases matching TRBD2. From germline, CDR1 is SEHNR and CDR2 FQNEAQ (reference sequence). J was trimmed by 6 bases and V by 5 bases; bases with no gene match: 4. The CDR3 covers 14 residues. The CDR3, as DNA: TGTGCCAGCAGCCCGGGGACTAGCGGTGATACGCAGTATTTT. It codes for CASSPGTSGDTQYF.

The chain links TRBV11-3 to TRBJ2-5; D is possibly TRBD1 (6 bases). Trimming stripped 5 bases from V and 2 bases from J, with 9 bases between. The CDR3 is 13 amino acids. Looked up from germline, CDR1 is SGHNT and CDR2 is YENEEA. The CDR3 is CASSRQAQETQYF. The CDR3 nucleotides read TGTGCCAGCAGCCGACAGGCACAAGAGACCCAGTACTTC. The complete variable domain, with remaining parts taken from reference TRBV11-3 and TRBJ2-5, reads EAGVVQSPRYKIIEKKQPVAFWCNPISGHNTLYWYLQNLGQGPELLIRYENEEAVDDSQLPKDRFSAERLKGVDSTLKIQPAELGDSAVYLCASSRQAQETQYFGPGTRLLVL.

This chain connects TRBV10-3 to TRBJ1-1; D unresolved. The V end was cut by 8 bases, the J end by 4 bases, with 11 bases between. Germline CDR1 is ENHRY and CDR2 is SYGVKD. The CDR3 spans 12 residues. For the CDR3, the DNA is TGTGCCATCTCCCGAAGGAGCACTGAAGCTTTCTTT. Residues: CAISRRSTEAFF.

The gene calls are TRBV11-2 and TRBJ2-7, with 8 bases aligning to TRBD1. The CDR3 has 15 residues. Per the germline V gene, CDR1 is SGHAT and CDR2 is FQNNGV. V trimming: 5 bases; J trimming: 6 bases; junction bases outside the gene matches: 12. CDR3 DNA: TGTGCCAGCAGCCCCCGGACAGGGAAGATTGGCGAGCAGTACTTC. It yields the protein CASSPRTGKIGEQYF.

This sequence joins TRBV9 and TRBJ2-2; 10 positions match TRBD1. From germline, CDR1 is SGDLS and CDR2 YYNGEE. CDR3 size: 17 residues. The junction had 5 bases not matched to a gene; V was cut back by 1 base and J by 2 bases. The CDR3 here is CASSVKRDRGNTGELFF. CDR3 in DNA: TGTGCCAGCAGCGTAAAACGGGACAGGGGCAACACCGGGGAGCTGTTTTTT.

The chain couples TRBV19 to TRBJ2-3; maybe TRBD2 (6 bases). V dropped 3 bases and J dropped 5 bases, with 15 bases sitting between them. Per the germline V gene, CDR1 is LNHDA and CDR2 is SQIVND (reference sequence). This CDR3 contains 15 residues. The CDR3 sequence: CASSITGLKGDTQYF. CDR3 DNA sequence: TGTGCCAGTAGTATTACGGGACTCAAGGGAGATACGCAGTATTTT. Full variable domain (outside the CDR3, taken from reference TRBV19 and TRBJ2-3): DGGITQSPKYLFRKEGQNVTLSCEQNLNHDAMYWYRQDPGQGLRLIYYSQIVNDFQKGDIAEGYSVSREKKESFPLTVTSAQKNPTAFYLCASSITGLKGDTQYFGPGTRLTVL.

This chain joins TRBV18 and TRBJ2-7, with 7 positions matching TRBD1. The V segment lost 3 bases and the J segment 2 bases; nucleotides outside the gene matches: 7. Germline V gives CDR1 KGHSH, CDR2 LQKENI. The CDR3 runs to 15 residues. The CDR3: CASSPRGQWTYEQYF. The CDR3 DNA reads as TGTGCCAGCTCACCCCGGGGACAGTGGACCTACGAGCAGTACTTC.

The rearrangement uses TRBV5-1 and TRBJ1-1; D is perhaps TRBD1 (5 bases). This CDR3 comprises 13 residues. Trimming pared 7 bases from V and 0 bases from J, leaving 10 bases between. Germline values: CDR1 SGHRS, CDR2 YFSETQ. This CDR3 reads CASQRGLNTEAFF. In DNA form, the CDR3 reads TGCGCCAGCCAAAGGGGATTGAACACTGAAGCTTTCTTT.

The chain employs TRBV6-4 and TRBJ2-1; TRBD2 is a possible D gene (5 bases). Germline CDR1 and CDR2: MRHNA and SNTAGT. Trimming removed 0 bases from V and 4 bases from J, with 19 bases in between. The CDR3 contains 18 residues. CDR3 sequence: CASSDSSLEGSVYNEQFF. As DNA, the CDR3 is TGTGCCAGCAGTGACTCGAGTCTAGAGGGATCCGTATACAATGAGCAGTTCTTC.

The CDR3 DNA follows: TGTGCCAGCAGCCAGGGGACAGAGAATCAGCCCCAGCATTTT. Translated: CASSQGTENQPQHF. V usage is TRBV5-6 and J usage is TRBJ1-5; 7 nucleotides line up with TRBD1. The CDR3 runs 14 residues. V gave up 4 bases and J gave up 4 bases; unmatched junction bases: 5. CDR1 is SGHDT, CDR2 YYEEEE, per germline. Variable domain in full (rest from reference TRBV5-6 and TRBJ1-5): DAGVTQSPTHLIKTRGQQVTLRCSPKSGHDTVSWYQQALGQGPQFIFQYYEEEERQRGNFPDRFSGHQFPNYSSELNVNALLLGDSALYLCASSQGTENQPQHFGDGTRLSIL.

This chain connects TRBV5-1 to TRBJ2-1, with 11 bases matching TRBD2. Germline V gene data show CDR1 as SGHRS and CDR2 as YFSETQ. The trim removed 3 bases at V and 7 bases at J, leaving 9 bases unmatched. This CDR3 region has 16 residues. The CDR3 region has the DNA TGCGCCAGCAGCTCCATACTAGCGGGAGAGATAAATGAGCAGTTCTTC. Protein product: CASSSILAGEINEQFF.

The chain recombines TRBV29-1 with TRBJ1-3; D perhaps matches TRBD1 (5 bases). V gave up 6 bases and J gave up 0 bases, with 21 bases separating them. The CDR3 has 17 residues. Germline V CDR1 and CDR2: SQVTM, ANQGSEA. CDR3 DNA: TGCAGCGTCTCCAAAGGGGCTTGGATGAGCTCTGGAAACACCATATATTTT. It yields the protein CSVSKGAWMSSGNTIYF.

CDR3 DNA sequence: TGTGCCAGTAGTATAAATACGGGAGGTCGCGGGGGCGGGCAGCCCCAGCATTTT. Its protein is CASSINTGGRGGGQPQHF. V usage is TRBV19 and J usage is TRBJ1-5; D perhaps matches TRBD1 (6 bases). Germline lookup yields CDR1 LNHDA and CDR2 SQIVND (reference sequence). Between the trimmed V and J ends, which lost 2 bases and 7 bases, there was a span of 24 bases. The CDR3 totals 18 residues.

The genes are TRBV14 and TRBJ2-2; 8 bases agree with TRBD2. Germline values: CDR1 SGHDN, CDR2 FVKESK. The CDR3 sequence is 17 residues long. V lost 0 bases to trimming and J lost 5 bases; unmatched junction nucleotides: 8. The CDR3, as DNA: TGTGCCAGCAGCCAAGAAAGAGCGGGAGTATGGACCGGGGAGCTGTTTTTT. Amino acids: CASSQERAGVWTGELFF. The full variable domain, completed using reference TRBV14 and TRBJ2-2, is EAGVTQFPSHSVIEKGQTVTLRCDPISGHDNLYWYRRVMGKEIKFLLHFVKESKQDESGMPNNRFLAERTGGTYSTLKVQPAELEDSGVYFCASSQERAGVWTGELFFGEGSRLTVL.

The chain couples TRBV9 to TRBJ1-1; D not certain. Germline V lookup: CDR1 SGDLS, CDR2 YYNGEE. V shed 2 bases and J shed 5 bases, with 16 bases lying between them. The CDR3 spans 15 residues. The DNA for the CDR3 is TGTGCCAGCAGCGTCCAAGCGTATTCGGGGACTGAAGCTTTCTTT. Its protein product is CASSVQAYSGTEAFF.

The chain combines TRBV7-6 with TRBJ1-3, with 9 bases that match TRBD1. The CDR3 consists of 15 residues. Germline CDR1 reads SGHVS; CDR2 reads FNYEAQ. Germline trimming cut 4 bases from V and 1 base from J; bases unmatched to any gene: 2. This CDR3 is CASSWGTGSGNTIYF. The CDR3 DNA is TGTGCCAGCAGCTGGGGGACAGGGTCTGGAAACACCATATATTTT.

A remark on this clone: This same CDR3 is encoded by further DNA sequences in the sample. This chain's CDR3 is CASSVGTSEETQYF. The CDR3 region has the DNA TGTGCCAGCAGCGTGGGGACTAGCGAGGAGACCCAGTACTTC. The rearrangement links TRBV9 to TRBJ2-5, with 10 bases identical to TRBD2. The germline gives CDR1 SGDLS, CDR2 YYNGEE. Trimming at V came to 2 bases and at J to 5 bases, leaving 3 bases not matched to a gene. The CDR3 totals 14 residues.

The chain is built from TRBV18 and TRBJ2-5; D possibly corresponds to TRBD1 (5 bases). The germline V gene encodes CDR1 KGHSH and CDR2 LQKENI. Trimming took 2 bases from V and 5 from J, leaving 15 bases between them. This CDR3 spans 15 amino acids. For the CDR3, the DNA is TGTGCCAGCTCACCAGGACACAGCCCAAGGGAGACCCAGTACTTC. Translated: CASSPGHSPRETQYF.

The V and J genes are TRBV4-1 and TRBJ2-7; perhaps TRBD2 as D (5 bases). V shed 3 bases and J shed 5 bases, with 11 bases lying between them. The CDR3 has 13 amino acids. CDR1 is MGHRA and CDR2 is YSYEKL in the germline V gene. The CDR3 loop reads CASSHGRIDEQYF. Here the CDR3 DNA reads TGCGCCAGCAGCCATGGGAGAATCGACGAGCAGTACTTC.

This rearrangement joins TRBV2 to TRBJ2-2; no clear D gene. V lost 4 bases and J 0 bases, leaving 6 bases between the germline ends. The CDR3 is 14 residues long. The germline V gene has CDR1 SNHLY and CDR2 FYNNEI. In DNA, the CDR3 is TGTGCCAGCAGTGGTCAGGCGAACACCGGGGAGCTGTTTTTT. Translating it yields CASSGQANTGELFF.

This chain links TRBV27 with TRBJ1-1, with a tentative D call TRBD1 (5 bases). Trimming pared 7 bases from V and 6 bases from J, leaving 9 bases between. Germline CDR1 reads MNHEY; CDR2 reads SMNVEV (reference sequence). The CDR3 is 11 amino acids. CDR3: CASTWGAEAFF. The CDR3 coding sequence is TGTGCCAGCACCTGGGGGGCTGAAGCTTTCTTT.

The chain uses TRBV2 and TRBJ1-5, with unresolved D. The germline CDR1 and CDR2 sequences are SNHLY and FYNNEI. Between the trimmed V and J ends, which lost 6 bases and 0 bases, there was a span of 9 bases. The CDR3 contains 14 residues. CDR3 in amino acids: CASSVSYSNQPQHF. As DNA, the CDR3 is TGTGCCAGCAGCGTTTCTTATAGCAATCAGCCCCAGCATTTT.